A single sample is the source of the 8 T cell receptor beta chains below, sequenced in a study of blood T cells in healthy people across ages. The authors ran a second PCR of about 7 to 11 cycles using a sample-barcoded 5' primer and a J-beta primer mix. Each CDR3 protein gets one entry after TCRdb re-called the 5' RACE reads with MiXCR. The table lists about 1.8 million distinct CDR3 sequences, about 50% of them singletons. Sequenced sample: blood. These receptors originate from a woman in her forties in good health.

This clonotype has a single count. This rearrangement joins TRBV20-1 to TRBJ2-5; TRBD1 matches at 8 bases. This CDR3 is built from 15 residues. Per germline, CDR1 DFQATT and CDR2 SNEGSKA (reference sequence). V gave up 1 base and J gave up 5 bases; unmatched junction bases: 9. The CDR3 DNA follows: TGCAGTGCTAGAGGGGAGACAGGGGTGGGGGAGACCCAGTACTTC. The encoded protein is CSARGETGVGETQYF.

The V gene is TRBV29-1, the J gene TRBJ1-2, with D maybe TRBD1 (5 bases). The CDR3 loop spans 13 amino acids. V was shortened by 0 bases and J by 8 bases, with 13 bases between the two germline ends. Germline-derived CDR1 and CDR2 are SQVTM and ANQGSEA. The DNA for the CDR3 is TGCAGCGTTGAAGACGGTGGGGCGGAGGGCTACACCTTC. It yields the protein CSVEDGGAEGYTF.

For this clonotype: The junction departs from the called germline gene at one end, perhaps through a read error. V is TRBV7-2 and J is TRBJ1-6, with D hard to call. CDR1 is SGHTA and CDR2 is FQGNSA in the germline V gene. This CDR3 contains 14 residues. CDR3 sequence reads: CASSFLAGSSPHHF. Written as DNA, the CDR3 is TGTGCCAGCAGCTTCCTAGCGGGGAGTTCACCCCACCACTTT.

The chain links TRBV5-6 to TRBJ1-1; 7 bases are shared with TRBD1. This CDR3 is built from 13 residues. The junction had 2 bases not matched to a gene; V was cut back by 0 bases and J by 6 bases. From germline, CDR1 is SGHDT and CDR2 YYEEEE. Here the CDR3 reads CASSLGDSAEAFF. CDR3 in DNA: TGTGCCAGCAGCTTGGGGGACAGCGCTGAAGCTTTCTTT.

The V and J genes are TRBV6-2 or TRBV6-3 and TRBJ2-4; 8 nucleotides line up with TRBD1. The last part of the DNA fits TRBJ2-7 better; the J call may be wrong. This CDR3 is 16 amino acids long. Germline CDR1 and CDR2: MNHEY and SVGEGT. The CDR3 protein is CASRLTGAVNLYEQYF. The CDR3, as DNA: TGTGCCAGCAGGTTGACAGGGGCCGTTAACCTCTACGAGCAGTACTTC.

The count of this clonotype is one. The chain is built from TRBV10-3 and TRBJ2-7; 7 bases are shared with TRBD2. Per the germline V gene, CDR1 is ENHRY and CDR2 is SYGVKD. This CDR3 contains 15 residues. Losses at the gene ends were 6 bases for V and 3 bases for J; bases not matched to a gene: 11. This CDR3 is CAISDPTGGNYEQYF. As DNA, the CDR3 is TGTGCCATCAGCGACCCTACGGGGGGTAACTACGAGCAGTACTTC.

The J gene is TRBJ1-2, the V gene TRBV20-1; D might be TRBD1 (5 bases). Germline V lookup: CDR1 DFQATT, CDR2 SNEGSKA (reference sequence). The CDR3 contains 12 residues. V was shortened by 6 bases and J by 4 bases, with 12 bases between the two germline ends. The CDR3 coding sequence is TGCAGTGCCTCTGGGGCAGGCTATGGCTACACCTTC. Translating gives CSASGAGYGYTF.

The genes are TRBV13 and TRBJ2-4; 8 bases match TRBD2. V dropped 5 bases and J dropped 5; count of bases not matched to a gene: 8. The CDR3 extends over 15 amino acids. In germline, CDR1 is PRHDT, CDR2 FYEKMQ (reference sequence). CDR3 residues: CASSHLAGGENIQYF. The DNA of the CDR3 is TGTGCCAGCAGCCACCTTGCGGGGGGAGAAAACATTCAGTACTTC.